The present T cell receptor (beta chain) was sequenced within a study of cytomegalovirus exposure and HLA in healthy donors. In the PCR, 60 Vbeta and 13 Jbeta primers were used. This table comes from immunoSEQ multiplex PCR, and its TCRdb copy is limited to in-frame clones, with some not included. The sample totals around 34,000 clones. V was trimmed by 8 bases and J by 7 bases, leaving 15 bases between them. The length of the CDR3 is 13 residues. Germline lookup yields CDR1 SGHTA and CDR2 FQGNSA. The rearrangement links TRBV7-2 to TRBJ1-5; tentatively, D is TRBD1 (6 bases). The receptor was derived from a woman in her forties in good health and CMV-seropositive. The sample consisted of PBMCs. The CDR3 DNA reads TGTGCCAGCGGGGGGGGCTTTAGGCAGCCCCAGCATTTT. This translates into CASGGGFRQPQHF.